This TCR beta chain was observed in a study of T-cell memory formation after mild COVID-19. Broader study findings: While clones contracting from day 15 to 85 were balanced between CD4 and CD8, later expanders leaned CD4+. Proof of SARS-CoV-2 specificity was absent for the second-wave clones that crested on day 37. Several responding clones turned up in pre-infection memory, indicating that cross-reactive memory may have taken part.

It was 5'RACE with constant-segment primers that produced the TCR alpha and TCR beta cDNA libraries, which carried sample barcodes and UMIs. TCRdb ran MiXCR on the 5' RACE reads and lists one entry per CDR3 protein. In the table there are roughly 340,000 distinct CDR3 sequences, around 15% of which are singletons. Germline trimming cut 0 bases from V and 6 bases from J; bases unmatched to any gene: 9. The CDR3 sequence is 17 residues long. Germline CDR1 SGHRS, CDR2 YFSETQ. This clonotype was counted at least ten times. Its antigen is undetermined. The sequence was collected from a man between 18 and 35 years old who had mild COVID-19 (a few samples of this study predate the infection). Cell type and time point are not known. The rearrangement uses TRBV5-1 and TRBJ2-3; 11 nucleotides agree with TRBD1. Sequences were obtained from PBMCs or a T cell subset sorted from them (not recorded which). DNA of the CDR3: TGCGCCAGCAGCTTGGAAGGACAGGGGGCTGTCACGGATACGCAGTATTTT. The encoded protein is CASSLEGQGAVTDTQYF.